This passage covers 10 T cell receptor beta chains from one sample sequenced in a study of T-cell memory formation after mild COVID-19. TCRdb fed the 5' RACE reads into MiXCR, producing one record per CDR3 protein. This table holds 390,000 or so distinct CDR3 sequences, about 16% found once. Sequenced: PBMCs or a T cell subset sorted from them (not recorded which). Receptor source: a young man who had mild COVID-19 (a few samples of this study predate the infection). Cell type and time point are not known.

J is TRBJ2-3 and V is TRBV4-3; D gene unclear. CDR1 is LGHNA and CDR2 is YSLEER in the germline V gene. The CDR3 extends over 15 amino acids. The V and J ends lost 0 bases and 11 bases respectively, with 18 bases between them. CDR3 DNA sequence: TGCGCCAGCAGCCAAGACGCCGGCCTCACCCTGGGGCAGTATTTT. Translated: CASSQDAGLTLGQYF.

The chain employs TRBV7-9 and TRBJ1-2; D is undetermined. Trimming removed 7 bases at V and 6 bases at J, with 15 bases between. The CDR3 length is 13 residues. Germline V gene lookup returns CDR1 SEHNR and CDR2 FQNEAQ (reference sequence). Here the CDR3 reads CASNLASDHGYTF. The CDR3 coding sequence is TGTGCCAGCAACCTAGCCTCCGATCATGGCTACACCTTC.

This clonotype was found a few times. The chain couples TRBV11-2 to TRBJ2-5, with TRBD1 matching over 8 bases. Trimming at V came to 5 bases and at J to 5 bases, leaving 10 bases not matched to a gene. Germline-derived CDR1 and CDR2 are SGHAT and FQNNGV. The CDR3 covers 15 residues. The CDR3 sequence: CASSAGQADVETQYF. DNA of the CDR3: TGTGCCAGCAGCGCGGGACAGGCGGACGTGGAGACCCAGTACTTC.

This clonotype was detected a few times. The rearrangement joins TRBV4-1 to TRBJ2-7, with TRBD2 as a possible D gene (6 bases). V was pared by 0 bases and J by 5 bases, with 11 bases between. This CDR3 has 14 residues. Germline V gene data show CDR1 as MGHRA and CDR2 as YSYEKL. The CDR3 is CASSQDGRPHEQYV. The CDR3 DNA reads TGCGCCAGCAGCCAAGACGGGAGACCCCACGAGCAGTACGTC.

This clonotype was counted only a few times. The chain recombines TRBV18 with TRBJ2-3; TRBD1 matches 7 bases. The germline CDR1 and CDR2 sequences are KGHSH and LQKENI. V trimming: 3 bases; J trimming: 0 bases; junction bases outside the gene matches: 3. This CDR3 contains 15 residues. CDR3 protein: CASSPDRASTDTQYF. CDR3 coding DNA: TGTGCCAGCTCACCTGACAGGGCTAGCACAGATACGCAGTATTTT.

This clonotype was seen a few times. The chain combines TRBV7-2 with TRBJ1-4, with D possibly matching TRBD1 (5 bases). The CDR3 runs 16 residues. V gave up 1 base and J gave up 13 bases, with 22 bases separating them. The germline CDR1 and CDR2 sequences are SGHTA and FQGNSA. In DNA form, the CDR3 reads TGTGCCAGCAGCTTAGGGGCAGGGAATCTAATGAGGGGACTGTTTTTT. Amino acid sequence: CASSLGAGNLMRGLFF.

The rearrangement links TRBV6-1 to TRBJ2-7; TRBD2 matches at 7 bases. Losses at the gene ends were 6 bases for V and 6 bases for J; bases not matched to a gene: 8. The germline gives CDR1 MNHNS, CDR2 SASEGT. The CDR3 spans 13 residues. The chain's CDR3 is CASRGTLAAEQYF. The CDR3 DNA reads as TGTGCCAGCAGGGGAACCCTAGCGGCCGAGCAGTACTTC.

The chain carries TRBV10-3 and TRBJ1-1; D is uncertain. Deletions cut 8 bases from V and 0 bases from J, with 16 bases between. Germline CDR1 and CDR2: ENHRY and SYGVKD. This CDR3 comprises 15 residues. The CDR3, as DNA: TGTGCCATCCGTGGGTCTTCGTCTATGAACACTGAAGCTTTCTTT. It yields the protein CAIRGSSSMNTEAFF.

CDR3: CATSPKKETQYF. The CDR3 coding sequence is TGTGCCACCAGCCCCAAGAAGGAGACCCAGTACTTC. The J gene is TRBJ2-5, the V gene TRBV15; D not certain. V was cut by 5 bases and J by 5 bases, with 9 bases left in between. There are 12 residues in the CDR3. Germline assignment: CDR1 LNHNV and CDR2 YYDKDF (reference sequence).

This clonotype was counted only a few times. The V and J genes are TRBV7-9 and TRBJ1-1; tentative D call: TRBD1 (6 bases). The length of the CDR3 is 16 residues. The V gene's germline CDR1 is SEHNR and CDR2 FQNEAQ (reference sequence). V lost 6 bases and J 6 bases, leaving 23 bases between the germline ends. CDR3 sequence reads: CASSPSRGSSSPEAFF. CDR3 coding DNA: TGTGCCAGCAGTCCGTCTAGGGGGTCGTCGAGCCCTGAAGCTTTCTTT.